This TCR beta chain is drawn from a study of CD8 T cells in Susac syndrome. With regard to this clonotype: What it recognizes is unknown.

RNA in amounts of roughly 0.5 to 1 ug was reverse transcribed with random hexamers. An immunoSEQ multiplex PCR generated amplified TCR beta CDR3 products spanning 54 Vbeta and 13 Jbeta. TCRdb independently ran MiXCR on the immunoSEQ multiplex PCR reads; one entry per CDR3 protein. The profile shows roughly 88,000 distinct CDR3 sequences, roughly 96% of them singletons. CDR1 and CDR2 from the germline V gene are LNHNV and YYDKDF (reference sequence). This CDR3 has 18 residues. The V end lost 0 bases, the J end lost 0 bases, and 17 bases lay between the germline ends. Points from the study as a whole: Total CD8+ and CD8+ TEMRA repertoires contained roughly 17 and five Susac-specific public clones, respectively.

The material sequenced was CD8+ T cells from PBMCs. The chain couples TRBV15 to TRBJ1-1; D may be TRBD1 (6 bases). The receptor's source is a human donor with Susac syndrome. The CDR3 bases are TGTGCCACCAGCAGAGATTGGAGCAGGGGCTGGATGAACACTGAAGCTTTCTTT. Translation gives CATSRDWSRGWMNTEAFF.